The source of this T cell receptor (beta chain) is a study of CD8 T cells in Susac syndrome. This clonotype was counted between two and nine times. The V and J ends lost 5 bases and 1 base, in that order; junction bases with no gene match: 6. In germline, CDR1 is MGHRA, CDR2 YSYEKL. This CDR3 comprises 15 residues. The RNA, about 0.5 to 1 ug, was put through reverse transcription using random hexamers. TCRdb passed the immunoSEQ multiplex PCR reads through MiXCR, listing each CDR3 protein once. This sample carries approximately 150,000 distinct CDR3 sequences, over 80% of them seen once, and the ten largest clones take roughly 0.48%.

This chain uses TRBV4-1 with TRBJ1-1; 8 bases align to TRBD1. The receptor comes from a human donor with multiple sclerosis. Material for sequencing was CD8+ T cells from PBMCs. The CDR3 region is CASSGPGTGNTEAFF. DNA of the CDR3: TGCGCCAGCAGCGGTCCCGGGACAGGGAACACTGAAGCTTTCTTT.